This T cell receptor (beta chain) is drawn from a study of Graves' ophthalmopathy and Graves' hyperthyroidism. Study details: Ahead of any treatment, peripheral blood was obtained at the initial diagnosis. General observations from the study: A majority of expanded thyroid clonotypes exceeding 0.001 frequency were likewise present in blood.

CDR1 and CDR2 (germline): SGHAT, FQDESV (reference sequence). The ends were cut back, 5 bases at V and 3 bases at J, with 19 bases in the middle. CDR3 length equals 16 residues. On this clonotype itself: Its target is not known.

RNA served as the template for amplifying TCR beta CDR3 regions. The first-round RT-PCR employed HTBI primers together with the Qiagen OneStep RT-PCR kit. A multiplex PCR was then performed as the second round. Using its own MiXCR run on the multiplex PCR reads, TCRdb lists one record per CDR3 protein. The sample consists of 600,000 to 700,000 distinct CDR3 sequences, about 40% of them appearing once. This clonotype originated in an adult man with Graves' ophthalmopathy. The sequenced material came from peripheral blood. V gene TRBV11-1 combines with J gene TRBJ1-2; D unclear. The CDR3 bases are TGTGCCAGCAGCGGCTCCGGATTACGGCATGACTATGGCTACACCTTC. This sequence encodes CASSGSGLRHDYGYTF.